This T cell receptor beta chain was captured in a study of beta chain features in type 1 diabetes. General study findings and limits: Type 1 diabetes patients had VDJ junctions that carried fewer insertions and more deletions. There was a possibility that cDNA sequencing over-represented cells with high TCR expression.

The germline V gene encodes CDR1 SGHNT and CDR2 YYREEE (reference sequence). V was trimmed by 5 bases and J by 7 bases, leaving 21 bases between them. The CDR3 extends over 16 amino acids. Expressed TCRB transcripts got sequenced, as all isolated RNA was reverse transcribed. Profiled with immunoSEQ multiplex PCR; TCRdb holds only in-frame clones, not every one. The table lists approximately 150,000 clones, more than 9% of them singletons. Notes on this clone: Its antigen is not identified.

The gene calls are TRBV5-4 and TRBJ2-2; D possibly corresponds to TRBD1 (6 bases). The sequence derives from a young man in good health. Source material: naive CD4+ T cells from blood. Here the CDR3 reads CASRPGAGGMYGELFF. The CDR3 DNA follows: TGTGCCAGCAGACCAGGGGCTGGGGGCATGTACGGGGAGCTGTTTTTT. Combining the CDR3 with reference TRBV5-4 and TRBJ2-2 gives the whole variable domain ETGVTQSPTHLIKTRGQQVTLRCSSQSGHNTVSWYQQALGQGPQFIFQYYREEENGRGNFPPRFSGLQFPNYSSELNVNALELDDSALYLCASRPGAGGMYGELFFGEGSRLTVL.